A single sample gave rise to the 12 T cell receptor beta chains below, sequenced in a study of blood T cells in healthy people across ages. Combining a sample-barcoded 5' primer with a J-beta primer mix, a second PCR ran for 7 to 11 cycles. Each CDR3 protein gets one entry after TCRdb re-called the 5' RACE reads with MiXCR. Of around 700,000 distinct CDR3 sequences listed, 20% to 30% are singletons. This sample was shared with a second study, whose subject was T cells of mothers and their children.

Sequencing was done on a sample of blood. The source is a boy between 5 and 17 years old in good health.

This clonotype has more than one count but fewer than ten. The chain has TRBV2 and TRBJ2-5; no definite D call. This CDR3 comprises 12 residues. Trimming stripped 8 bases from V and 5 bases from J, with 12 bases between. Germline CDR1 and CDR2: SNHLY and FYNNEI. CDR3 loop: CASQDLGETQYF. The CDR3 DNA reads as TGTGCCAGCCAGGATCTCGGGGAGACCCAGTACTTC.

Of note for this clonotype: An end of the junction does not agree with germline; a read error may underlie this. V usage is TRBV6-4 and J usage is TRBJ2-5; D possibly matches TRBD1 or TRBD2 (5 bases each). The J call is uncertain, as TRBJ2-1 better fits the DNA end. The CDR3 loop spans 14 amino acids. The germline CDR1 and CDR2 sequences are MRHNA and SNTAGT. The CDR3 protein is CASSEKGEGNGQFF. In DNA form, the CDR3 reads TGTGCCAGCAGTGAAAAGGGTGAGGGGAATGGGCAGTTCTTC.

This clonotype has a handful of counts. The rearrangement links TRBV10-3 to TRBJ2-7; D is undetermined. The CDR3 contains 14 residues. Trimming pared 4 bases from V and 4 bases from J, leaving 14 bases between. Germline V gene lookup returns CDR1 ENHRY and CDR2 SYGVKD. This chain's CDR3 is CAISGEGLGYEQYF. The CDR3 DNA reads as TGTGCCATCAGTGGAGAAGGGCTGGGGTACGAGCAGTACTTC.

As regards this clonotype: At one of its ends the junction is not consistent with the germline gene, which may arise from a read error. V gene TRBV18 combines with J gene TRBJ2-5, with TRBD1 as a possible D gene (6 bases). The J call could be wrong; TRBJ2-7 is a better fit for the DNA end. The CDR3 length is 14 residues. Germline V gives CDR1 KGHSH, CDR2 LQKENI. In nucleotides, the CDR3 is TGTGCCAGCTCCCCACCGAACAGGGACTACGAGCAGTACTTC. Translation: CASSPPNRDYEQYF.

The chain uses TRBV12-5 and TRBJ2-5, with a weak D call TRBD2 (6 bases). The J call may be faulty, since TRBJ2-7 better matches the DNA end. Germline V gene sequence: CDR1 LGHNT, CDR2 FRNRAP. CDR3 length: 13 amino acids. CDR3 nucleotide sequence: TGTGCTAGTGGTTTGCATGGGGGGTACGAGCAGTACTTC. Residues: CASGLHGGYEQYF.

This chain joins TRBV4-1 and TRBJ2-5, with a weak D call TRBD1 (6 bases). Germline CDR1 reads MGHRA; CDR2 reads YSYEKL. Trimming took off 0 bases at V and 5 bases at J, with 10 bases between the two ends. The CDR3 totals 14 residues. In DNA, the CDR3 is TGCGCCAGCAGCCAAGATGACAGGCTGGAGACCCAGTACTTC. Translated: CASSQDDRLETQYF.

This chain connects TRBV19 to TRBJ2-4, with D perhaps TRBD2 (7 bases). The germline V and J ends were trimmed by 6 bases and 0 bases, with 15 bases remaining between them. Germline CDR1 LNHDA, CDR2 SQIVND (reference sequence). The CDR3 contains 16 residues. The CDR3 loop reads CASSGGPGLAKNIQYF. CDR3 bases: TGTGCCAGTAGCGGGGGGCCGGGACTAGCCAAAAACATTCAGTACTTC.

The chain carries TRBV20-1 and TRBJ2-7, with D maybe TRBD1 (5 bases). The CDR3 loop spans 14 amino acids. Per germline, CDR1 DFQATT and CDR2 SNEGSKA (reference sequence). The germline V and J ends were trimmed by 0 bases and 3 bases, with 12 bases remaining between them. CDR3 DNA: TGCAGTGCTAGAGACTCTAGGGGAATCTACGAGCAGTACTTC. Translated: CSARDSRGIYEQYF.

The chain is built from TRBV29-1 and TRBJ2-2; no clear D gene. The V gene's germline CDR1 is SQVTM and CDR2 ANQGSEA. Trimming removed 5 bases at V and 1 base at J, with 8 bases between. The CDR3 totals 13 residues. The chain's CDR3 is CSVRGQNTGELFF. The CDR3 nucleotides read TGCAGCGTTCGAGGCCAGAACACCGGGGAGCTGTTTTTT.

This clonotype was detected only a few times. The chain joins TRBV12-3 or TRBV12-4 to TRBJ2-7; tentatively, D is TRBD1 or TRBD2 (6 bases each). V was trimmed by 6 bases and J by 6 bases, leaving 12 bases between them. The CDR3 is 12 amino acids. CDR3 protein: CASSPRGLEQYF. In DNA, the CDR3 is TGTGCCAGCAGCCCCCGGGGGCTCGAGCAGTACTTC.

CDR3 sequence: CASSLVLRGQETQYF. CDR3 coding DNA: TGTGCCAGCAGCTTAGTCCTTAGGGGGCAGGAGACCCAGTACTTC. The chain carries TRBV7-9 and TRBJ2-5, with 7 bases that match TRBD1. Germline trimming cut 1 base from V and 5 bases from J; bases unmatched to any gene: 7. Germline V CDR1 and CDR2: SEHNR, FQNEAQ (reference sequence). The CDR3 spans 15 residues. Full variable domain (rest looked up from reference TRBV7-9 and TRBJ2-5): DTGVSQNPRHKITKRGQNVTFRCDPISEHNRLYWYRQTLGQGPEFLTYFQNEAQLEKSRLLSDRFSAERPKGSFSTLEIQRTEQGDSAMYLCASSLVLRGQETQYFGPGTRLLVL.

The gene calls are TRBV28 and TRBJ1-1; D is ambiguous. V lost 2 bases and J 0 bases, leaving 13 bases between the germline ends. This CDR3 spans 16 amino acids. Germline CDR1 reads MDHEN; CDR2 reads SYDVKM. For the CDR3, the DNA is TGTGCCAGCAGTTTAGGGATTAGGACGATGAACACTGAAGCTTTCTTT. It translates to CASSLGIRTMNTEAFF. Using reference TRBV28 and TRBJ1-1 for the parts outside the CDR3, the full variable domain is DVKVTQSSRYLVKRTGEKVFLECVQDMDHENMFWYRQDPGLGLRLIYFSYDVKMKEKGDIPEGYSVSREKKERFSLILESASTNQTSMYLCASSLGIRTMNTEAFFGQGTRLTVV.